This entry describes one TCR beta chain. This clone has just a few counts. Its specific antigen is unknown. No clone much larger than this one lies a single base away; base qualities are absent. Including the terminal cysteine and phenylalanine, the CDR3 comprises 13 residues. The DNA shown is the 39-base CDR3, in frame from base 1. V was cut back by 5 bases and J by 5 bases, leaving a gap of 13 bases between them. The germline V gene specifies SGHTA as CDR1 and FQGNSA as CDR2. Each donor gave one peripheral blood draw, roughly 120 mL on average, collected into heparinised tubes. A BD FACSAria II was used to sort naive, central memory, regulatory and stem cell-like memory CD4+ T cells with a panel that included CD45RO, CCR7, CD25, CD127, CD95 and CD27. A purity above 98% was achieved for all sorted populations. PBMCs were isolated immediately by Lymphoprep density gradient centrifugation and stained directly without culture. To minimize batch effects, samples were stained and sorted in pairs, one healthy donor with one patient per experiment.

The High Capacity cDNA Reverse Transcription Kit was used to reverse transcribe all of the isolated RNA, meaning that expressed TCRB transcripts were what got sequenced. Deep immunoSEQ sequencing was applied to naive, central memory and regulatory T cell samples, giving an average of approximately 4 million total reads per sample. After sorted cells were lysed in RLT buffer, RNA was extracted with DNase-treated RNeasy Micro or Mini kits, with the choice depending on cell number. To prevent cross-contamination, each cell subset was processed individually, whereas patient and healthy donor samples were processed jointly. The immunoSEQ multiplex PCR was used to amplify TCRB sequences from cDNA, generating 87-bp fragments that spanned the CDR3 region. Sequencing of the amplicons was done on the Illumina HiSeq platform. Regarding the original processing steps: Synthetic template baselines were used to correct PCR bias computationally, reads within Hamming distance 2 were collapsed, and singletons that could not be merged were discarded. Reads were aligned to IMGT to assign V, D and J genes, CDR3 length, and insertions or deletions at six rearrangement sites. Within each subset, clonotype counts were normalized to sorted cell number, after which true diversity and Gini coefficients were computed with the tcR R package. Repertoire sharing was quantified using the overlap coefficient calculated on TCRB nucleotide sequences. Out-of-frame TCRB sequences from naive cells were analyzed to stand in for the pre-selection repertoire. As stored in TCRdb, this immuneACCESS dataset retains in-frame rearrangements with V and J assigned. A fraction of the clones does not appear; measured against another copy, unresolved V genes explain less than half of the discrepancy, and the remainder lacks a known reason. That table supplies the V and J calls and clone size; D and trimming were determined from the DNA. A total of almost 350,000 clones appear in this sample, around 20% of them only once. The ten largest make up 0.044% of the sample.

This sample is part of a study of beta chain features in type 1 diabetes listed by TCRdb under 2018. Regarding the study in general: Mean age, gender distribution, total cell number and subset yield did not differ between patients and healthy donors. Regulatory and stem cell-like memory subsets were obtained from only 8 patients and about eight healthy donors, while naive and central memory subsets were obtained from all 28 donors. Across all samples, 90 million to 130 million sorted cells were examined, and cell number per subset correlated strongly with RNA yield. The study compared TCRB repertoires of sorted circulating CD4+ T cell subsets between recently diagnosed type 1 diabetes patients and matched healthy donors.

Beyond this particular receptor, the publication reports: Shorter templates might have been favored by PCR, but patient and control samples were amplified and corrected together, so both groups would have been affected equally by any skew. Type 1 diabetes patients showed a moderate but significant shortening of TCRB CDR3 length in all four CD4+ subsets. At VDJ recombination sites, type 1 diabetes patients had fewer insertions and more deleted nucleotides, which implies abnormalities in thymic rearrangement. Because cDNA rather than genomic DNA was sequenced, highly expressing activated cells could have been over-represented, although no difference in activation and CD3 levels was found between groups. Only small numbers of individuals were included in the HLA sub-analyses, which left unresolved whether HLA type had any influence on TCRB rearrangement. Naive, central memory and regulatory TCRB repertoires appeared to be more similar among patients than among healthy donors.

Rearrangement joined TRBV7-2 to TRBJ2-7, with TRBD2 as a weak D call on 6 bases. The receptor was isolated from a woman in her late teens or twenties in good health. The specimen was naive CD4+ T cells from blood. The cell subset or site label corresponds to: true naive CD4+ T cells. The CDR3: CASSLGEVNEQYF. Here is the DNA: TGTGCCAGCAGCCTTGGGGAGGTTAACGAGCAGTACTTC.